The T cell receptor (beta chain) described here comes from a study of Ad26.COV2.S vaccination and SARS-CoV-2 variants. This clone was counted a single time. Sequencing used immunoSEQ multiplex PCR; TCRdb keeps in-frame clones, though not all of them. Altogether hundreds of thousands of clones are present, more than 70% being singletons, with the ten largest covering over 1.3%. Treatment specified: around 19 received Ad26.COV2.S at low or high dose, single or two shots; roughly five received placebo; per-sample allocation not given. Day 63 after the first injection of vaccine or placebo was the sampling time. The germline V and J ends were trimmed by 5 bases and 0 bases, with 13 bases remaining between them. The CDR3 contains 16 residues. Per germline, CDR1 MRHNA and CDR2 SNTAGT.

The specimen comprised peripheral blood, sampled in a trial of Ad26.COV2.S vaccine versus placebo. The chain recombines TRBV6-4 with TRBJ2-2; D remains unclear. The clonotype was recovered from a person aged 18-60 years who received the Ad26.COV2.S COVID-19 vaccine or a placebo. Here the CDR3 DNA reads TGTGCCAGCAGTCGATCCTGGCCTCCGAACACCGGGGAGCTGTTTTTT. It specifies CASSRSWPPNTGELFF.